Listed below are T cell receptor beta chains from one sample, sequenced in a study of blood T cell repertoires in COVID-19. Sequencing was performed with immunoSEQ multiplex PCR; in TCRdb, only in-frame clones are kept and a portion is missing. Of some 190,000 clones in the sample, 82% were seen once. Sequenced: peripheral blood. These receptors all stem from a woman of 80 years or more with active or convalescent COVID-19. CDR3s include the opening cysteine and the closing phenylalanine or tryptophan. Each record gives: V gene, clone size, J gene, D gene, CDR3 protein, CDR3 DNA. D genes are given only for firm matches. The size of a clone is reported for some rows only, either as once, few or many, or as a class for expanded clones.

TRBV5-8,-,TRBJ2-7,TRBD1,CASTRTGGHEQYF,TGTGCCAGCACCAGGACAGGGGGCCACGAGCAGTACTTC
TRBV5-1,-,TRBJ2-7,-,CASSLGGTTYEQYF,TGCGCCAGCAGCTTGGGTGGGACAACTTACGAGCAGTACTTC
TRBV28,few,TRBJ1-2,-,CASSLNRARGYTF,TGTGCCAGCAGCCTAAACAGGGCTAGGGGCTACACCTTC
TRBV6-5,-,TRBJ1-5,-,CASSYRGSNQPQHF,TGTGCCAGCAGTTACAGGGGTAGCAATCAGCCCCAGCATTTT
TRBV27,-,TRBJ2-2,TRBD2,CASSRLAGEIGELFF,TGTGCCAGCAGTAGACTAGCGGGAGAGATCGGGGAGCTGTTTTTT
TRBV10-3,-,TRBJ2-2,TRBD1,CAISAGPGQANTGELFF,TGTGCCATCAGTGCCGGCCCGGGACAGGCGAACACCGGGGAGCTGTTTTTT
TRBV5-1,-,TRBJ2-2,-,CASSLAGSNTGELFF,TGCGCCAGCAGCTTGGCCGGGTCGAACACCGGGGAGCTGTTTTTT
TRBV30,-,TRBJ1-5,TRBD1,CAWSMGQHQPQHF,TGTGCCTGGAGTATGGGACAGCATCAGCCCCAGCATTTT
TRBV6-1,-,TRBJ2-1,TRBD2,CASSGRQREGLNEQFF,TGTGCCAGCAGTGGAAGGCAGCGGGAGGGGTTAAATGAGCAGTTCTTC
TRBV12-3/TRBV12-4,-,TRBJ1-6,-,CASSLESNSPLHF,TGTGCCAGCAGTCTCGAGTCGAATTCACCCCTCCACTTT
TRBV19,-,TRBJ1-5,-,CASSPPAYYDQPQHF,TGTGCCAGTAGTCCCCCCGCTTACTACGATCAGCCCCAGCATTTT
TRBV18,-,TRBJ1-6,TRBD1,CASSPDRNSPLHF,TGTGCCAGCTCACCGGACAGGAATTCACCCCTCCACTTT
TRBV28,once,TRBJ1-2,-,CASSFQGTNYGYTF,TGTGCCAGCAGTTTTCAGGGGACAAACTATGGCTACACCTTC
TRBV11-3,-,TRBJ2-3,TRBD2,CASSLGLAESTDTQYF,TGTGCCAGCAGCTTAGGACTAGCGGAAAGCACAGATACGCAGTATTTT
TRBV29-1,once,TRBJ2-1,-,CSVEEGAANSYNEQFF,TGCAGCGTTGAAGAAGGAGCCGCCAACTCCTACAATGAGCAGTTCTTC
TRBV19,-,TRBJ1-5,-,CASSISDRLSNQPQHF,TGTGCCAGTAGTATTTCTGACAGATTGAGCAATCAGCCCCAGCATTTT
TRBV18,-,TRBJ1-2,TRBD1,CASSPNRGDSGYTF,TGTGCCAGCTCGCCTAACAGGGGAGATAGCGGCTACACCTTC
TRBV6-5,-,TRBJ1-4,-,CASRDRPGVEKLFF,TGTGCCAGCAGGGACCGCCCAGGGGTGGAAAAACTGTTTTTT
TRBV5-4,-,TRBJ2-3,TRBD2,CASSLAAGGRVTDTQYF,TGTGCCAGCAGCTTGGCAGCGGGAGGGCGGGTCACAGATACGCAGTATTTT
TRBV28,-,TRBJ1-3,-,CASQGSSGNTIYF,TGTGCCAGCCAGGGCAGCTCTGGAAACACCATATATTTT
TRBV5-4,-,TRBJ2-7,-,CASSPIQDNEQYF,TGTGCCAGCAGCCCCATACAGGACAACGAGCAGTACTTC
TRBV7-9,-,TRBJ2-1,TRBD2,CASSLGSGRGGNEQFF,TGTGCCAGCAGCTTAGGAAGCGGGAGGGGAGGGAATGAGCAGTTCTTC
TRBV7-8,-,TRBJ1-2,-,CASSLAQGYGYTF,TGTGCCAGCAGTTTAGCCCAGGGCTATGGCTACACCTTC
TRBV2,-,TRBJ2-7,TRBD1,CASSKQGNYEQYF,TGTGCCAGCAGTAAACAGGGGAACTACGAGCAGTACTTC
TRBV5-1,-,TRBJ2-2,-,CASSSGILGTGELFF,TGCGCCAGCAGCTCAGGCATCCTGGGCACCGGGGAGCTGTTTTTT
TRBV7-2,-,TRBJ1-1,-,CASSLVAGPNTEAFF,TGTGCCAGCAGCTTAGTGGCAGGGCCGAACACTGAAGCTTTCTTT
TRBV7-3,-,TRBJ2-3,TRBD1,CASSLDGQGAHDTQYF,TGTGCCAGCAGCTTGGACGGACAGGGGGCGCATGATACGCAGTATTTT
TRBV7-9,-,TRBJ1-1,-,CASSSRDTEAFF,TGTGCCAGCAGCTCTCGGGACACTGAAGCTTTCTTT
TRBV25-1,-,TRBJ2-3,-,CASSAPQGADTQYF,TGTGCCAGCAGTGCCCCTCAGGGTGCAGATACGCAGTATTTT
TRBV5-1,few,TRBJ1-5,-,CASSPDTSNQPQHF,TGCGCCAGCAGCCCGGACACTAGCAATCAGCCCCAGCATTTT
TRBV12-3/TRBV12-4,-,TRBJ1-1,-,CASSPTANTEAFF,TGTGCCAGCAGTCCTACAGCGAACACTGAAGCTTTCTTT
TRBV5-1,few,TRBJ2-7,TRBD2,CASSLTSGRIADEQYF,TGCGCCAGCAGCTTGACTAGCGGGAGAATTGCTGACGAGCAGTACTTC
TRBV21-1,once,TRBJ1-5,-,CASNSRDRDDQPQHF,TGTGCCAGCAACTCCCGGGACAGGGACGATCAGCCCCAGCATTTT
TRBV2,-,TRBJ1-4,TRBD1,CASSGQGATNEKLFF,TGTGCCAGCAGTGGACAGGGGGCAACTAATGAAAAACTGTTTTTT
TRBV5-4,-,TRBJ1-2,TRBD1,CASSPMARTGGHGYTF,TGTGCCAGCAGCCCAATGGCCCGGACAGGGGGTCATGGCTACACCTTC
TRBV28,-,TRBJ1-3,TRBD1,CASYRGSGNTIYF,TGTGCCAGCTACAGGGGATCTGGAAACACCATATATTTT
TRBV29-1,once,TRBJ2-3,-,CSVEVWSKVGTQYF,TGCAGCGTTGAAGTATGGAGTAAAGTGGGTACGCAGTATTTT
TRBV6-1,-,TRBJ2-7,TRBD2,CASSDTGTSAYEQYF,TGTGCCAGCAGTGATACCGGGACTAGCGCCTACGAGCAGTACTTC
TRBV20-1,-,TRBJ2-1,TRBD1,CSASTGQGYNEQFF,TGCAGTGCTAGTACGGGACAGGGTTACAATGAGCAGTTCTTC
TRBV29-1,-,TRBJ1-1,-,CSVVGQGTEAFF,TGCAGCGTTGTCGGTCAGGGCACTGAAGCTTTCTTT
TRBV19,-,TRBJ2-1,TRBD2,CASSKGLAVNEQFF,TGTGCCAGTAGTAAGGGACTAGCTGTTAATGAGCAGTTCTTC
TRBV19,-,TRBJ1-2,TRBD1,CASSIMGQGAYQDGYTF,TGTGCCAGTAGTATAATGGGACAGGGCGCCTATCAGGATGGCTACACCTTC
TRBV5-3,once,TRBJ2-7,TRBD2,CARSPQTSGRAKVHEQYF,TGTGCCAGAAGCCCACAGACTAGCGGGAGGGCCAAGGTACACGAGCAGTACTTC
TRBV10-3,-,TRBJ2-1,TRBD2,CAISDPRTSGSYNEQFF,TGTGCCATCAGTGACCCGAGGACTAGCGGGAGCTACAATGAGCAGTTCTTC
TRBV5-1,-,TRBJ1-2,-,CASSLGAQGQDYGYTF,TGCGCCAGCAGCCTCGGTGCTCAGGGACAAGACTATGGCTACACCTTC